This T cell receptor (beta chain) derives from a study of shared clonotypes between healthy human individuals. Assay: immunoSEQ multiplex PCR; the TCRdb copy retains only in-frame clones and omits some. The sample comprises over a million clones, roughly 80% of which are singletons, and 1.2% to 1.5% rests with the top ten. Trimming shortened V by 0 bases and J by 5 bases, and 8 bases separated the two germline ends. The V gene's germline CDR1 is MNHEY and CDR2 SVGAGI. The CDR3 is made up of 14 amino acids. Broader study findings: Despite large depth, sorted-subset datasets appeared incompletely sequenced. Estimated richness was generally greater in naive than memory subsets.

This clone occurred a few times. The antigen is not known. Among the donors, all were Caucasian adults who lived in Nashville, Tennessee. This receptor was taken from a man in his late teens or twenties in good health. This chain joins TRBV6-5 and TRBJ1-5, with D possibly matching TRBD1 (5 bases). Sequences were obtained from memory CD4+ T cells sorted from blood. Subset specified: CD45RA-negative fraction. The CDR3 coding sequence is TGTGCCAGCAGTTACTCGGGGGTCCATCAGCCCCAGCATTTT. Its protein is CASSYSGVHQPQHF.